The clone carrying this TCR beta chain was seen only a few times. The antigen remains undetermined. This sample was taken from a study of OX40 agonist ivuxolimab in advanced cancers. Study results and caveats: The work left the antigen specificity of expanded peripheral T cells undetermined.

Drawing of blood for sampling happened at baseline, at cycle 4 day 1, and at cycle 7 day 1. The repertoire was sequenced with immunoSEQ multiplex PCR; TCRdb's copy has only in-frame clones and lacks some. The table has approximately 94,000 clones, around four fifths seen once. This CDR3 is 13 amino acids long. V dropped 5 bases and J dropped 3 bases, with 8 bases sitting between them. Germline CDR1 MNHEY, CDR2 SVGAGI. The specimen was CD4+ or CD8+ T cells sorted from blood, collected in a trial of the OX40 agonist ivuxolimab. This sequence originates from an adult with an advanced solid tumor such as melanoma, head and neck, liver or kidney cancer. This chain connects TRBV6-5 to TRBJ1-5; D gene unclear. CDR3 bases: TGTGCCAGCAGTCCGGCAAACAATCAGCCCCAGCATTTT. Amino acid sequence: CASSPANNQPQHF.